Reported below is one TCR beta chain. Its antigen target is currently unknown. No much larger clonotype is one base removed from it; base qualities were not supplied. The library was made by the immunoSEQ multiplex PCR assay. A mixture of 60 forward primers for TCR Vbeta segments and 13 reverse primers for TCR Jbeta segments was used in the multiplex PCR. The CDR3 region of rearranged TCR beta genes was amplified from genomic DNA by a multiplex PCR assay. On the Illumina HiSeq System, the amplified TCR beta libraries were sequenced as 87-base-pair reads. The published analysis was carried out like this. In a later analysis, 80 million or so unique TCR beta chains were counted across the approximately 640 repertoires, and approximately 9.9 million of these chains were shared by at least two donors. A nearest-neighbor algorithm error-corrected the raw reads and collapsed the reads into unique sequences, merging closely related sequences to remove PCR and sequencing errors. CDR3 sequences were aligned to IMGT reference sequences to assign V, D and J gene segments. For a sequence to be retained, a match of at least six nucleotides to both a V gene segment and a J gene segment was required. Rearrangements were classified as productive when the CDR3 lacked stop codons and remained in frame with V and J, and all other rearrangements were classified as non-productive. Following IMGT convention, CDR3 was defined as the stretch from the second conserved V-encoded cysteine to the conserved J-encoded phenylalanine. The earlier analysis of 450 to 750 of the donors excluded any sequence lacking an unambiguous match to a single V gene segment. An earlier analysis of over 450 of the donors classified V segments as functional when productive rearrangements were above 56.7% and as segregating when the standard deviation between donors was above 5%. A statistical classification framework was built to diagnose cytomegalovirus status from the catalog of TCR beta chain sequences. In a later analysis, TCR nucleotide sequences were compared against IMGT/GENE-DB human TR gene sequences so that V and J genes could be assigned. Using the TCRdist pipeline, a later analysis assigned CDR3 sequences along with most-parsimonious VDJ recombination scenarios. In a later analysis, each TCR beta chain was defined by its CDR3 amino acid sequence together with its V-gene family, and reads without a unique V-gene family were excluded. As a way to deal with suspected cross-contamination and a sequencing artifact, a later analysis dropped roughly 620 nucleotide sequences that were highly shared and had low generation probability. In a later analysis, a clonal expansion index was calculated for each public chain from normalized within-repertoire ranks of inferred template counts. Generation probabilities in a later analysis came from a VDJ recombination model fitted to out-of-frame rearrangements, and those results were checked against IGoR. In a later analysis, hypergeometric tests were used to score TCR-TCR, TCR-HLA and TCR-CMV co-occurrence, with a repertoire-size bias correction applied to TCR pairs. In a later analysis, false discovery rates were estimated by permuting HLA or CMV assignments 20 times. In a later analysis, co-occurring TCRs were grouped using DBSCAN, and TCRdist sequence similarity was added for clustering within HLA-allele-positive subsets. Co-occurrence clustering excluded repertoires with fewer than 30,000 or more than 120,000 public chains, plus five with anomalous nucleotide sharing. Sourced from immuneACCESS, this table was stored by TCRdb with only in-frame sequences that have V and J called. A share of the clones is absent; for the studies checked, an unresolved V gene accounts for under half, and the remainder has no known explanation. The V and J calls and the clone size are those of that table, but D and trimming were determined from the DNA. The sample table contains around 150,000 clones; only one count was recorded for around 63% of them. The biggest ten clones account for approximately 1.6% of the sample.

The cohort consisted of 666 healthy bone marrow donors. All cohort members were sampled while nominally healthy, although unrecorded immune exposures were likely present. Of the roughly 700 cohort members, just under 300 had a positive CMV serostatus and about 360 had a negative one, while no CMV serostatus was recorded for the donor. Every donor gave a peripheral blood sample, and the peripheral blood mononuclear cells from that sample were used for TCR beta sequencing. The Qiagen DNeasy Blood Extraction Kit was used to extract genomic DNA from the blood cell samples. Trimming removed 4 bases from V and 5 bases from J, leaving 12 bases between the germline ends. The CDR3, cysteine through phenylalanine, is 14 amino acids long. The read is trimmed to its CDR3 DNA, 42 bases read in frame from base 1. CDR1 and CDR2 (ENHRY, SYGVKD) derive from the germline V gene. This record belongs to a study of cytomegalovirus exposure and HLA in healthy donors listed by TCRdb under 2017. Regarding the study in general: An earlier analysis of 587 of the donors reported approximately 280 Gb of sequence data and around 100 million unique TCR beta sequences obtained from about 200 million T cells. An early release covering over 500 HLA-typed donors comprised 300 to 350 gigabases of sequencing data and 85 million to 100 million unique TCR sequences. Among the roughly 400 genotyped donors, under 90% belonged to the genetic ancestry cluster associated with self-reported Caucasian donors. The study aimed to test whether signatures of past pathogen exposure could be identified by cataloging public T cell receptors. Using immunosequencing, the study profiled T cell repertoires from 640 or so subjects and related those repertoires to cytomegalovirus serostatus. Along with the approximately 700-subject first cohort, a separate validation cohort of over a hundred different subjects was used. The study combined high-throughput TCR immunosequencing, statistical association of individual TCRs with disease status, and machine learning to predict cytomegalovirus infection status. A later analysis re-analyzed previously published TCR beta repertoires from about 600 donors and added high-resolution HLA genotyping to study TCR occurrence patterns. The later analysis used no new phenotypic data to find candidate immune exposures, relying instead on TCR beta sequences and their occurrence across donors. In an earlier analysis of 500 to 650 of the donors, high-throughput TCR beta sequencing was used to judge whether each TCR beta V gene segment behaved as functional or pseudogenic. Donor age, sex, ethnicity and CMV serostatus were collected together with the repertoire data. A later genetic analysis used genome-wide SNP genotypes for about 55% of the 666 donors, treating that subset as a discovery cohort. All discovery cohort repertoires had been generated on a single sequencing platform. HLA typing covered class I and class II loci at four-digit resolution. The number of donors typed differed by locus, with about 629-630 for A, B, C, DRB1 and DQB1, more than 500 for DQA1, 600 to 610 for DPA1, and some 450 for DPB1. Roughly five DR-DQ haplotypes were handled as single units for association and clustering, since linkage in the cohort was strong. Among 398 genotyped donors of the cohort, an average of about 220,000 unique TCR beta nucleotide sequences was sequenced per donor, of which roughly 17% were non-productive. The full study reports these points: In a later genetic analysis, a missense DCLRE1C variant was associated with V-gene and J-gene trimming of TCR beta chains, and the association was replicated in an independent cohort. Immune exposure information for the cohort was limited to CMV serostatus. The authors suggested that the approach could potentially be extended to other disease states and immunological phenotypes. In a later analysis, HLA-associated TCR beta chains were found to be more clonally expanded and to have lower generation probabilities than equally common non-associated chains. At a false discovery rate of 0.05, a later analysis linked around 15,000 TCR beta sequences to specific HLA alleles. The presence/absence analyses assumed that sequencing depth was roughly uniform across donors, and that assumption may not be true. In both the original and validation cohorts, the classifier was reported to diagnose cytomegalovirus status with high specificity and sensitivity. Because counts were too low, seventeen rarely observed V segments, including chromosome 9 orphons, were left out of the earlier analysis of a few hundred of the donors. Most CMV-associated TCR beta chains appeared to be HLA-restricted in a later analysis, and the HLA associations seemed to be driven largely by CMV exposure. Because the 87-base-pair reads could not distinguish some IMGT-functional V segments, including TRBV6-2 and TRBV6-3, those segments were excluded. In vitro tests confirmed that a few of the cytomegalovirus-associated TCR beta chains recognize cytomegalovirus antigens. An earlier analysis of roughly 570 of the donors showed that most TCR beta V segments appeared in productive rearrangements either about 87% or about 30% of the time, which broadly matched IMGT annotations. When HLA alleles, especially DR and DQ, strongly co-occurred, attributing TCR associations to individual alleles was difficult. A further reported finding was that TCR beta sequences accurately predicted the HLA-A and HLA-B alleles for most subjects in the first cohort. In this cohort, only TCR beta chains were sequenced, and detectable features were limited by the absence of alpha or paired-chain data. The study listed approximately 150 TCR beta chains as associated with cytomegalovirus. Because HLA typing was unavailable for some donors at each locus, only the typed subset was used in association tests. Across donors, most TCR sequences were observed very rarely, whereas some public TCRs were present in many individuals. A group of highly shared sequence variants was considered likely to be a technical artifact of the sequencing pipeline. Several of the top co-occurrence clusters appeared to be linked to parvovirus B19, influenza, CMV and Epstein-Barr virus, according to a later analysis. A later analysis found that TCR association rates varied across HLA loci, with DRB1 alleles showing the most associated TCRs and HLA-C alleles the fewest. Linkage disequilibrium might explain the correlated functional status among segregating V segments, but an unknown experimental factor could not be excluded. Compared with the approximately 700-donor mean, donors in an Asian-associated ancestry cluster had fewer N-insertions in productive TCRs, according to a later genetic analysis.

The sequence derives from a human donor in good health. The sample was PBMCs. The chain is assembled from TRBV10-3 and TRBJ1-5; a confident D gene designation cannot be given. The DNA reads TGTGCCATCAGTGGAGGTAGGGAGGATCAGCCCCAGCATTTT. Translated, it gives CAISGGREDQPQHF.